This is a list of T cell receptor beta chains from one sample in a study of T cells in Graves' hyperthyroidism and ophthalmopathy. TCRdb reprocessed the multiplex PCR reads via MiXCR and lists one record per CDR3 protein. Of about half a million distinct CDR3 sequences in the sample, about 20% were seen once. Material for sequencing was blood. The receptors were gathered from a middle-aged man with Graves' ophthalmopathy. CDR3s include the opening cysteine and the closing phenylalanine or tryptophan. Each record gives: J gene, clone size, D gene, V gene, CDR3 protein, CDR3 DNA. A D gene is named only where the DNA matches it firmly. Rows may omit the clone size; those that give it use once, few, many or a size class.

J: TRBJ2-6
size: many
D: -
V: TRBV7-7
CDR3: CASSLGVPGANVLTF
DNA: TGTGCTAGCAGCTTAGGGGTCCCTGGGGCCAACGTCCTGACTTTC

J: TRBJ1-5
size: few
D: -
V: TRBV7-8
CDR3: CASSSQGWLGNQPQHF
DNA: TGTGCCAGCAGCTCGCAGGGATGGTTGGGCAATCAGCCCCAGCATTTT

J: TRBJ1-6
size: many
D: -
V: TRBV6-1
CDR3: CASRVWWTANNSPLHF
DNA: TGTGCCAGCAGGGTCTGGTGGACAGCGAATAATTCACCCCTCCACTTT

J: TRBJ2-2
size: -
D: TRBD1
V: TRBV7-3
CDR3: CASSAGQGNTGELFF
DNA: TGTGCCAGCAGCGCTGGACAGGGGAACACCGGGGAGCTGTTTTTT

J: TRBJ2-1
size: many
D: TRBD2
V: TRBV28
CDR3: CASSPAGGPSNEQFF
DNA: TGTGCCAGCAGTCCGGCGGGAGGGCCTTCGAATGAGCAGTTCTTC

J: TRBJ2-1
size: -
D: -
V: TRBV24-1
CDR3: CATSDQRGSGNEQFF
DNA: TGTGCCACCAGTGATCAACGGGGTTCGGGTAATGAGCAGTTCTTC

J: TRBJ2-5
size: -
D: -
V: TRBV5-6
CDR3: CASSFVGLETQYF
DNA: TGTGCCAGCAGCTTCGTAGGATTGGAGACCCAGTACTTC

J: TRBJ2-7
size: many
D: -
V: TRBV2
CDR3: CASSGGLGDEQYF
DNA: TGTGCCAGCAGTGGGGGCCTGGGGGACGAGCAGTACTTC

J: TRBJ1-2
size: few
D: -
V: TRBV4-1
CDR3: CASTSLLQNYGYTF
DNA: TGCGCCAGCACCTCCCTACTCCAAAACTATGGCTACACCTTC

J: TRBJ2-7
size: many
D: -
V: TRBV20-1
CDR3: CSATTWETDYEQYF
DNA: TGCAGTGCTACAACCTGGGAGACGGACTACGAGCAGTACTTC

J: TRBJ2-1
size: few
D: TRBD2
V: TRBV28
CDR3: CASSLGGRTPPFF
DNA: TGTGCCAGCAGTTTGGGCGGGAGAACCCCCCCGTTCTTC

J: TRBJ2-7
size: -
D: -
V: TRBV2
CDR3: CASSPDRLSSYEQYF
DNA: TGTGCCAGCAGTCCGGACAGATTGAGCTCCTACGAGCAGTACTTC

J: TRBJ2-5
size: many
D: TRBD2
V: TRBV7-8
CDR3: CASSLGTSEETQYF
DNA: TGTGCCAGCAGCTTGGGGACTAGCGAGGAGACCCAGTACTTC

J: TRBJ2-3
size: many
D: TRBD2
V: TRBV6-1
CDR3: CASSAAGGKDTQYF
DNA: TGTGCCAGCAGTGCGGCGGGGGGCAAAGATACGCAGTATTTT

J: TRBJ2-3
size: -
D: TRBD2
V: TRBV5-1
CDR3: CASSSGLAGTSDTQYF
DNA: TGCGCCAGCAGCTCCGGACTAGCGGGAACCTCAGATACGCAGTATTTT

J: TRBJ1-5
size: once
D: TRBD1
V: TRBV7-2
CDR3: CASSFKGASNQPQHF
DNA: TGTGCCAGCAGCTTCAAGGGGGCAAGCAATCAGCCCCAGCATTTT